These T cell receptor beta chains were read from a single sample in a study of blood T cell repertoires in COVID-19. Profiling relied on immunoSEQ multiplex PCR, and the TCRdb table lists in-frame clones only, not all of them. This table has some 140,000 clones, approximately 81% appearing once. Source material: peripheral blood. These receptors were collected from a man between 60 and 70 years old with acute or convalescent COVID-19. CDR3s include the opening cysteine and the closing phenylalanine or tryptophan. D genes are given only for firm matches. The size of a clone is reported for some rows only, either as once, few or many, or as a class for expanded clones.

TRBD1	TRBV29-1	-	TRBJ1-2	TGCAGCGTTGAAGACCATGAGGGGGCCGGGAGCTACACCTTC	CSVEDHEGAGSYTF
TRBD2	TRBV5-1	-	TRBJ2-5	TGCGCCAGCCGGACTAGCGGGAGGGAGACCCAGTACTTC	CASRTSGRETQYF
-	TRBV27	-	TRBJ2-1	TGTGCCAGCAGTTTTTACTGGACGGGGAACAACAATGAGCAGTTCTTC	CASSFYWTGNNNEQFF
-	TRBV3-1/TRBV3-2	-	TRBJ1-5	TGTGCCAGCAGCCCCCCCTTCAGGGATGAGAGCAATCAGCCCCAGCATTTT	CASSPPFRDESNQPQHF
-	TRBV18	-	TRBJ1-1	TGTGCCAGCTCACCTATCGACACTGAAGCTTTCTTT	CASSPIDTEAFF
-	TRBV10-1	-	TRBJ1-1	TGCGCCAGCAGTGATTCAGTGAACACTGAAGCTTTCTTT	CASSDSVNTEAFF
-	TRBV11-2	once	TRBJ2-2	TGTGCCAGCAGCTTAGGACTAGGGAACACCGGGGAGCTGTTTTTT	CASSLGLGNTGELFF
-	TRBV4-2	-	TRBJ2-7	TGTGCCAGCAGCCAAGTTTTTCGGGGGTTTGACGAGCAGTACTTC	CASSQVFRGFDEQYF
-	TRBV5-1	-	TRBJ1-1	TGCGCCAGCAGCCGAAGCTCAGGGTCCACTGAAGCTTTCTTT	CASSRSSGSTEAFF
TRBD2	TRBV7-3	few	TRBJ2-2	TGTGCCAGCAGCCCCGGACTAGCCAACACCGGGGAGCTGTTTTTT	CASSPGLANTGELFF
-	TRBV5-1	-	TRBJ1-4	TGCGCCAGCAGCTTTAGCAGGGGTACTAATGAAAAACTGTTTTTT	CASSFSRGTNEKLFF
TRBD1	TRBV9	-	TRBJ1-2	TGTGCCAGCAGCGTCCCATGGGGACAGAGCTATGGCTACACCTTC	CASSVPWGQSYGYTF
-	TRBV7-9	-	TRBJ1-1	TGTGCCAGCAGCTTATCATCGACTAACACTGAAGCTTTCTTT	CASSLSSTNTEAFF
TRBD2	TRBV4-2	-	TRBJ2-7	TGTGCCAGCAGCCTAGCTAGCGGGGGCCCAGGGGGCGAGCAGTACTTC	CASSLASGGPGGEQYF
TRBD2	TRBV18	-	TRBJ2-3	TGTGCCAGCTCACCCGTAGGCGGGACTAGCGACGGGGATACGCAGTATTTT	CASSPVGGTSDGDTQYF
TRBD1	TRBV30	-	TRBJ1-1	TGTGCCTGGAGTGGGCCCTTGCTAGGGGGCATGAACACTGAAGCTTTCTTT	CAWSGPLLGGMNTEAFF
-	TRBV5-4	-	TRBJ1-2	TGTGCCAGCAGCCCTCGGGGGGAGGATGGCTACACCTTC	CASSPRGEDGYTF
TRBD2	TRBV9	-	TRBJ2-1	TGTGCCAGCAGCTACGAGAGCGGGGGAGGGTCCTACAATGAGCAGTTCTTC	CASSYESGGGSYNEQFF
-	TRBV5-4	few	TRBJ2-6	TGTGCCAGCAGCTTATCTAACAGAGGGGCCAACGTCCTGACTTTC	CASSLSNRGANVLTF
TRBD1	TRBV5-1	-	TRBJ1-5	TGCGCCAGCGCGACAGGGGCAAATCAGCCCCAGCATTTT	CASATGANQPQHF
TRBD1	TRBV5-1	few	TRBJ1-3	TGCGCCAGCAGCTTGGTTAATAGGGGGCCGCCGAACACCATATATTTT	CASSLVNRGPPNTIYF
TRBD1	TRBV30	once	TRBJ1-5	TGTGCCTGGAGTGTACGGACAGGGAATCAGCCCCAGCATTTT	CAWSVRTGNQPQHF
TRBD1	TRBV5-4	-	TRBJ1-2	TGTGCCAGCAGCCCGGGACAGGGGCTTCGCGATGGCTACACCTTC	CASSPGQGLRDGYTF
TRBD1	TRBV6-5	once	TRBJ2-7	TGTGCCAGCAGTCGGACAGGGGGCGGCTACGAGCAGTACTTC	CASSRTGGGYEQYF
TRBD2	TRBV29-1	-	TRBJ2-7	TGCAGCGTTGCAGAGGGAGGGCTTAGGTACGAGCAGTACTTC	CSVAEGGLRYEQYF
-	TRBV5-1	-	TRBJ2-6	TGCGCCAGCAGCTTGAGCCTCTCTGGGGCCAACGTCCTGACTTTC	CASSLSLSGANVLTF
-	TRBV15	-	TRBJ2-5	TGTGCCACCAGCAGAGATAGACAGCAAGAGACCCAGTACTTC	CATSRDRQQETQYF
-	TRBV30	-	TRBJ2-7	TGTGCCTGGGGTCACGGCGGGGAGGCCTACGAGCAGTACTTC	CAWGHGGEAYEQYF
TRBD2	TRBV28	few	TRBJ2-2	TGTGCCAGCAGTCCCGAGGCTAGCGGGAGGGCCATGACCGGGGAGCTGTTTTTT	CASSPEASGRAMTGELFF